The rows below give T cell receptor beta chains drawn from one sample of a study of T cell clones after liver transplantation. TCRdb's table, derived via immunoSEQ multiplex PCR, lists solely in-frame clones and lacks some. The sample records 80,000 or so clones, about 84% being singletons. The material was CD4+ T cells from blood, obtained 46 months after liver transplant. The receptors shown here come from a human patient who received a liver transplant. Some T cells here may be from the graft donor. Both conserved end residues are part of each CDR3. A D gene is named only where the DNA matches it firmly. Rows give clone size only sometimes, using once, few, many, or a class for an expanded clone.

v_call	d_call	clone_size	j_call	cdr3_nt	cdr3_aa
TRBV5-1	-	-	TRBJ2-2	TGCGCCAGCAGCATCAACACCGGGGAGCTGTTTTTT	CASSINTGELFF
TRBV5-1	TRBD2	-	TRBJ2-5	TGCGCCAGCAGCTCCGGGCCCAGCGGGGCAGAGACCCAGTACTTC	CASSSGPSGAETQYF
TRBV6-6	-	-	TRBJ2-3	TGTGCCAGCAGCTCCCAGGCAGATACGCAGTATTTT	CASSSQADTQYF
TRBV19	-	-	TRBJ2-2	TGTGCCAGTAGGGGCGTATTTACCGGGGAGCTGTTTTTT	CASRGVFTGELFF
TRBV7-8	-	-	TRBJ2-7	TGTGCCAGCAGCGCCCGGAGGGGGGGGGCCTACTACGAGCAGTACTTC	CASSARRGGAYYEQYF
TRBV11-2	-	-	TRBJ2-4	TGTGCCAGCAGCTTCCTATTGACCCAAAACATTCAGTACTTC	CASSFLLTQNIQYF
TRBV16	TRBD2	-	TRBJ2-1	TGTGCCAGCAGCCAATCGAAACTAGCGGGAGCCAATGAGCAGTTCTTC	CASSQSKLAGANEQFF
TRBV4-1	-	-	TRBJ1-5	TGCGCCAGCAGCCAAGACGAGTCTAGGCAGGACAGTTTCTATAGCAATCAGCCCCAGCATTTT	CASSQDESRQDSFYSNQPQHF
TRBV7-2	-	-	TRBJ2-2	TGTGCCAGCAGCTACAGGACGGGGACCGGGGAGCTGTTTTTT	CASSYRTGTGELFF
TRBV11-2	-	-	TRBJ1-5	TGTGCCAGCAGCTTAGACAGGGATGATCAGCCCCAGCATTTT	CASSLDRDDQPQHF
TRBV21-1	-	-	TRBJ1-3	TGTGCCAGCACCCCAGGGGAATCTGGAAACACCATATATTTT	CASTPGESGNTIYF
TRBV5-6	-	-	TRBJ2-3	TGTGCCAGCAGCCGAGAAGATACGCAGTATTTT	CASSREDTQYF
TRBV11-2	-	-	TRBJ2-7	TGTGCCAGCAGCTTACTGGCCTACGAGCAGTACTTC	CASSLLAYEQYF
TRBV10-3	TRBD2	-	TRBJ2-5	TGTGCCATCAGTGAGTCGAAGGCGGGAGGGCCCCTAGGGGCCCAGTACTTC	CAISESKAGGPLGAQYF
TRBV6-6	TRBD1	-	TRBJ2-2	TGTGCCAGCATCCCCGACAGGGTGCAGGCCGGGGAGCTGTTTTTT	CASIPDRVQAGELFF
TRBV2	-	-	TRBJ1-2	TGTGCCAGCAGTGAGCTCCCTGGCTACACCTTC	CASSELPGYTF
TRBV30	TRBD2	-	TRBJ2-2	TGTGCCTTGGACCGGGAGGCGACCGGGGAGCTGTTTTTT	CALDREATGELFF
TRBV28	TRBD1	-	TRBJ1-1	TGTGCCAGCAGTTTAAATCTGGGACAGGGAGCTTTCTTT	CASSLNLGQGAFF
TRBV7-9	TRBD1	-	TRBJ1-2	TGTGCCAGCAGCACAGAAACCCGGGGACAGGGCTTCAACTATGGCTACACCTTC	CASSTETRGQGFNYGYTF
TRBV5-6	-	-	TRBJ2-1	TGTGCCAGCAGCCGGGACTACAATGAGCAGTTCTTC	CASSRDYNEQFF
TRBV5-8	-	-	TRBJ2-1	TGTGCCAGCAGCCGAAGTAGGGTTGAGCAGTTCTTC	CASSRSRVEQFF
TRBV6-5	-	once	TRBJ2-1	TGTGCCAGCACCGCACTAGGGTTATCCTACAATGAGCAGTTCTTC	CASTALGLSYNEQFF
TRBV28	-	once	TRBJ1-4	TGTGCCAGCAGCAGCACCGGGGGGGCCCGGAAGGAAAAACTGTTTTTT	CASSSTGGARKEKLFF
TRBV6-1	-	-	TRBJ2-7	TGTGCCAGCAGGAAAGACTCCTACGAGCAGTACTTC	CASRKDSYEQYF
TRBV11-2	-	once	TRBJ2-7	TGTGCCAGCAGCCTTGCGACTTCTGGGAGCTCCTACGAGCAGTACTTC	CASSLATSGSSYEQYF
TRBV6-5	-	-	TRBJ1-1	TGTGCCAGCAGTTACGGGGGATATAACACTGAAGCTTTCTTT	CASSYGGYNTEAFF
TRBV27	TRBD1	-	TRBJ1-2	TGTGCCAGCAGTTTACGGCAGGGGGCGTATGGCTACACCTTC	CASSLRQGAYGYTF
TRBV28	-	-	TRBJ2-7	TGTGCCAGCAGTCATAGGCAGAGGTCGACCTACGAGCAGTACTTC	CASSHRQRSTYEQYF
TRBV29-1	-	-	TRBJ2-1	TGCAGCGTTGAAGGGGCAAGGGGCGGCTACAATGAGCAGTTCTTC	CSVEGARGGYNEQFF
TRBV18	-	few	TRBJ1-1	TGTGCCAGCACGCCGGATACAACAATGAACACTGAAGCTTTCTTT	CASTPDTTMNTEAFF
TRBV7-2	-	-	TRBJ2-7	TGTGCCAGCAGCTCTGCTCTCGGAAGCTCCTACGAGCAGTACTTC	CASSSALGSSYEQYF
TRBV10-2	-	-	TRBJ2-7	TGCGCCAGCAGATCCGGGATCGCCTATGAGCAGTACTTC	CASRSGIAYEQYF
TRBV7-3	-	few	TRBJ2-1	TGTGCCAGCAGCCCGACTAAATACAATGAGCAGTTCTTC	CASSPTKYNEQFF
TRBV5-6	TRBD2	few	TRBJ2-5	TGTGCCAGCAGCTTGGCCAGTTGGACTAGCGGGTTCCAAGAGACCCAGTACTTC	CASSLASWTSGFQETQYF
TRBV6-6	TRBD1	-	TRBJ1-4	TGTGCCAGCAGACTACAGGGGGTTAATGAAAAACTGTTTTTT	CASRLQGVNEKLFF
TRBV6-5	-	-	TRBJ1-5	TGTGCCAGCAGGCCGAGCTCCAATCAGCCCCAGCATTTT	CASRPSSNQPQHF
TRBV28	TRBD2	-	TRBJ2-5	TGTGCCAGCAGCTCACCCGGGGGGTGGGAGACCCAGTACTTC	CASSSPGGWETQYF
TRBV29-1	TRBD2	-	TRBJ2-3	TGCAGCGTCGGACTAGCGGGAGTCACAGATACGCAGTATTTT	CSVGLAGVTDTQYF
TRBV7-2	-	-	TRBJ2-1	TGTGCCAGCAGCTCCCGGGCGGGGGCGAATGAGCAGTTCTTC	CASSSRAGANEQFF
TRBV18	-	few	TRBJ1-4	TGTGCCAGCTCACCTAGTCGGGGGTATACAACAACTAATGAAAAACTGTTTTTT	CASSPSRGYTTTNEKLFF
TRBV13	TRBD2	once	TRBJ2-7	TGTGCCAGCAGCTTAGGCGGACGCGGGAGGCCCTCCTACGAGCAGTACTTC	CASSLGGRGRPSYEQYF
TRBV5-5	TRBD1	-	TRBJ2-5	TGTGCCAGCAGCTTAAACAGGGGAGAGACCCAGTACTTC	CASSLNRGETQYF
TRBV6-6	TRBD1	-	TRBJ1-2	TGTGCCAGCAGTTACTCGACAGGGAGGACAGGCTACACCTTC	CASSYSTGRTGYTF
TRBV5-1	-	-	TRBJ2-4	TGCGCCAGCAGCTTGGGGCTAGCCAAAAACATTCAGTACTTC	CASSLGLAKNIQYF
TRBV28	-	-	TRBJ1-1	TGTGCCAGCAGCTCGTCCATGATTGGCCTTTCAGCTTTCTTT	CASSSSMIGLSAFF
TRBV9	-	-	TRBJ2-3	TGTGCCAGCAGCGTAGCTACCATAGCCGGGACACTAGGTACAGATACGCAGTATTTT	CASSVATIAGTLGTDTQYF
TRBV6-1	-	-	TRBJ1-1	TGTGCCAGTAACCAGAGGAGGAACACTGAAGCTTTCTTT	CASNQRRNTEAFF
TRBV6-1	-	-	TRBJ1-3	TGTGCCACCCAGCGAAACTCTGGAAACACCATATATTTT	CATQRNSGNTIYF